Given below is one TCR beta chain in context. What antigen it recognizes has not been identified. Base qualities are not recorded, but no much larger clone differs from it by a single base. This entry comes from a study of response to subunit inactivated influenza vaccine (dated by TCRdb to between 2018 and 2020). About the full investigation: The study used deep quantitative T cell receptor repertoire profiling to track responses to a trivalent subunit inactivated influenza vaccine. Study-wide findings and limitations: The authors proposed that each seasonal influenza vaccination may bring in only a limited number of new T cells.

Library generation was performed with RT-PCR. The listed sequencing device is Illumina HiSeq 2500. TCRdb redid the processing of the public reads, applying fastp at Q25 and MiXCR, and retained in-frame beta chains. Rows merge per CDR3 protein into single entries with the most common DNA and genes. The sample table records 650,000 to 700,000 distinct CDR3 sequences; approximately 14% of these occur just once. The top ten hold roughly 12% of the sample. This clonotype was obtained from a middle-aged man who received an inactivated influenza vaccine. Donor details come from another sample of the same person, matched by shared clones. The sample here was PBMCs from blood, taken 12 days after vaccination.

The CDR3 protein sequence reads: CASGLNSGSGPYEQYF. The DNA is as follows: TGTGCTAGTGGTTTGAATAGCGGGAGCGGTCCATACGAGCAGTACTTC. This sequence uses TRBV12-5 and TRBJ2-7; TRBD2 matches 9 bases in the middle. From V the trimming removes 2 bases and from J it removes 4 bases, while the gene matches leave 9 bases of the junction unaccounted for. Sequences LGHNT (CDR1) and FRNRAP (CDR2) are obtained from the germline V gene. Spanning cysteine to phenylalanine, the CDR3 consists of 16 amino acids. The DNA shown is the 48-base CDR3, in frame from base 1.